This T cell receptor (beta chain) emerged from a study of long-term antiretroviral therapy in people with HIV. The V and J ends lost 4 bases and 5 bases, in that order; junction bases with no gene match: 15. Germline V CDR1 and CDR2: SGDLS, YYNGEE. This CDR3 has 18 amino acids. Survey level was the resolution at which the v3.0 immunoSEQ assay ran. The protocol was immunoSEQ multiplex PCR, while the TCRdb copy is restricted to in-frame clones and leaves out a portion. Of about 25,000 clones in the sample, just under 85% were seen once. Study-wide points: It was not possible to obtain data on ART adherence, viral resistance or therapy changes.

With respect to this clone: Its target is unknown.

The clonotype was recovered from a man younger than 40 with HIV. The chain carries TRBV9 and TRBJ2-5, with 12 bases lining up with TRBD2. This material consisted of unsorted PBMCs, taken 0.7 years before starting antiretroviral therapy. CDR3 residues: CASSTRGLAGGPGETQYF. In DNA form, the CDR3 reads TGTGCCAGCAGCACCCGAGGGCTAGCGGGGGGGCCAGGGGAGACCCAGTACTTC.